The entry that follows covers one TCR beta chain sequence. The antigen is not known. The sample comes from a study of OX40 agonist ivuxolimab in advanced cancers. Study as a whole: Ivuxolimab, an antibody acting as an agonist of OX40 (CD134), was used to treat patients.

The V gene lost 2 bases and the J gene lost 2 bases, with 12 bases spanning the gap. Germline CDR1 reads MNHEY; CDR2 reads SMNVEV (reference sequence). CDR3 length equals 15 residues. Profiling relied on immunoSEQ multiplex PCR, and the TCRdb table lists in-frame clones only, not all of them. The table includes roughly 12,000 clones, roughly four fifths detected once. Overall study results and limits: Mean expanded clone counts were higher in CD8+ than CD4+ T cells. The specificity for antigen of the expanded peripheral T cells was not determined.

The rearrangement joins TRBV27 to TRBJ1-1; D gene ambiguous. This specimen was CD4+ or CD8+ T cells sorted from blood, taken in a trial of the OX40 agonist ivuxolimab. This receptor was obtained from an adult with an advanced solid tumor such as melanoma, head and neck, liver or kidney cancer. Written as DNA, the CDR3 is TGTGCCAGCAGTTTAAGAAGACATGGAAACACTGAAGCTTTCTTT. Residues: CASSLRRHGNTEAFF.